This TCR beta chain was recorded in a study of blood T cells in healthy people across ages. General observations from the study: The long-lived group displayed more naive CD4+ cells, plus higher diversity, than the aged donors did. Roughly linear declines in TCR beta diversity per million T cells occurred with age.

Then a second PCR, running roughly 7 to 11 cycles, was carried out with a sample-barcoded 5' primer and a J-beta primer mix. Each CDR3 protein is one row after TCRdb ran MiXCR on the 5' RACE reads. Of about 1.8 million distinct CDR3 sequences in the sample, 40% to 55% were seen once. The CDR3 totals 14 residues. Germline V gene lookup returns CDR1 MNHEY and CDR2 SVGAGI. The junction had 4 bases not matched to a gene; V was cut back by 0 bases and J by 9 bases. A minimum of 7 million PBMCs was isolated per sample. This clonotype has a handful of counts. Its antigen is as yet unknown. The chain uses TRBV6-5 and TRBJ2-4; 8 bases fit TRBD2. Sequenced material: blood. The receptor was derived from a woman in her forties in good health. CDR3: CASSYSSSGGIQYF. The CDR3 DNA follows: TGTGCCAGCAGTTACTCATCAAGCGGGGGCATTCAGTACTTC.